This T cell receptor beta chain came from a study of blood T cell repertoires in COVID-19. Study-level information: There were acute and convalescent COVID-19 samples, and they came from the United States, Italy and Spain.

Germline values: CDR1 SNHLY, CDR2 FYNNEI. Between the trimmed V and J ends, which lost 7 bases and 2 bases, there was a span of 9 bases. The CDR3 totals 12 residues. In the authors' workflow: How many nucleated cells were present was estimated from reference gene primer amplification. Profiled with immunoSEQ multiplex PCR; TCRdb holds only in-frame clones, not every one. V, J and clone size are taken as reported in that table, and D and trimming were inferred from the DNA itself. Counted here are 95,000 to 120,000 clones, more than 80% occurring once; the ten biggest clones make up about 8.1%. The chain links TRBV2 to TRBJ2-7; no definite D call. The source material was peripheral blood. This clonotype was obtained from a woman aged 40 to 55 with acute or convalescent COVID-19. The CDR3 DNA sequence: TGTGCCAGCATCCGGAGCGCCTACGAGCAGTACTTC. Encoded protein: CASIRSAYEQYF.